The clone carrying this T cell receptor beta chain was counted between two and nine times. The data were taken from a study of T cells in Graves' hyperthyroidism and ophthalmopathy. On the study more broadly: At initial diagnosis, before any treatment had begun, peripheral blood was obtained.

TCR beta CDR3 regions were amplified from RNA transcripts. RT-PCR in the first round (using the HTBI primer set) targeted the TCR CDR3. TCRdb re-analysed the multiplex PCR reads in MiXCR, keeping a single row per CDR3 protein. The table includes 600,000 to 800,000 distinct CDR3 sequences, around a third detected once. The study defined stable Graves' hyperthyroidism as no ophthalmopathy progression within 18 months. About 10 ml fresh peripheral blood yielded the PBMCs. The CDR3 runs 15 residues. The V gene end was trimmed by 4 bases and the J gene end by 4 bases; junction bases not matched to a gene: 9. Germline V gene lookup returns CDR1 SGHTA and CDR2 FQGNSA.

This rearrangement joins TRBV7-2 to TRBJ1-1, with 7 bases aligning to TRBD1. This TCR came from a middle-aged woman with Graves' hyperthyroidism. Sample: blood. This chain's CDR3 is CASSSNRGGITEAFF. The CDR3 DNA follows: TGTGCCAGCAGCTCGAACAGGGGTGGTATCACTGAAGCTTTCTTT.